This T cell receptor beta chain was captured in a study of vaccination effects on CD4 cells after COVID-19. Looking at the study overall: With the ViraFEST assay, the study expanded antigen-specific CD4+ T cells using viral peptide pools, then sequenced them. After the second dose, samples were taken at median day 72.

Study conclusions and caveats: Healthy vaccinees' vaccine-induced clones included only 1 of 255 cross-reacting with common cold coronaviruses.

Following 10 days of culture, CD4+ T cells were isolated. Each participant was administered two doses of either the BNT162b2 or the mRNA-1273 vaccine. On both days 3 and 7, half of the culture medium was replaced with IL-2 medium. The CDR3 consists of 15 residues. Trimming left V 5 bases short and J 4 bases short, with 18 bases between. Germline V gene data show CDR1 as SGDLS and CDR2 as YYNGEE. This clone was seen a single time. Its antigen is not known. The protocol was immunoSEQ multiplex PCR, while the TCRdb copy is restricted to in-frame clones and leaves out a portion. The sample consists of 50,000 to 60,000 clones, 78% of them appearing once.

V and J are TRBV9 and TRBJ1-1; possibly TRBD1 for D (6 bases). Sequencing was performed on CD4+ T cells from PBMCs cultured without peptide, taken after COVID-19 vaccination. This clonotype was sampled from a human donor who received a COVID-19 vaccine. The CDR3 region has the DNA TGTGCCAGCAGTTGGGGGGCAGGGGAAGGCACTGAAGCTTTCTTT. As protein: CASSWGAGEGTEAFF. Looking up the rest from reference TRBV9 and TRBJ1-1 gives the full variable domain: DSGVTQTPKHLITATGQRVTLRCSPRSGDLSVYWYQQSLDQGLQFLIQYYNGEERAKGNILERFSAQQFPDLHSELNLSSLELGDSALYFCASSWGAGEGTEAFFGQGTRLTVV.